Following are 24 T cell receptor beta chains from one sample sequenced in a study of CD8+CD57+ T cells in acquired aplastic anemia. CDR3 and TCR beta VDJ profiling relied on genomic DNA as the template. In TCRdb, the reads were re-called with MiXCR into one record per CDR3 protein. Here the sample spans under 350,000 distinct CDR3 sequences, about three fifths being singletons. Selection for sequencing was limited to patients who had shown CD8+CD57+ cell expansion by flow cytometry. Sequenced: sorted CD4+, CD8+, or CD8+CD57+ T cells (not recorded which) from PBMCs. The receptors come from a human donor with aplastic anemia.

V usage is TRBV7-3 and J usage is TRBJ2-5; tentatively, D is TRBD2 (6 bases). The CDR3 covers 15 residues. Germline V gene lookup returns CDR1 SGHTA and CDR2 FQGTGA. V was clipped by 9 bases and J by 5 bases, with 22 bases between them. DNA for the CDR3: TGTGCCAGTACCGTAGCGGTAGGCGGTCATGAGACCCAGTACTTC. Translated, it gives CASTVAVGGHETQYF.

This chain joins TRBV7-2 and TRBJ2-1, with D perhaps matching TRBD2 (5 bases). Trimming took off 0 bases at V and 6 bases at J, with 12 bases between the two ends. Germline CDR1 reads SGHTA; CDR2 reads FQGNSA. This CDR3 has 15 amino acids. The CDR3 sequence: CASSLAWTSSNEQFF. CDR3 nucleotides: TGTGCCAGCAGCTTAGCTTGGACTTCTAGCAATGAGCAGTTCTTC.

CDR3 sequence (DNA): TGTGCCAGCAGCCGGACTAGCGGGAGTAGGGTCTACGAGCAGTACTTC. It specifies CASSRTSGSRVYEQYF. The chain employs TRBV7-8 and TRBJ2-7; 13 bases are shared with TRBD2. Trimming took 5 bases from V and 3 from J; bases not matched to a gene: 7. This CDR3 region has 16 residues. Germline loops: CDR1 SGHVS, CDR2 FQNEAQ.

On this clonotype: The junction and the germline gene differ at one end; a read error may be behind it. The CDR3 is CANSWGGNTGAFF. The CDR3, as DNA: TGTGCCAACAGTTGGGGGGGGAACACTGGAGCTTTCTTT. The J gene is TRBJ1-1, the V gene TRBV6-6, with D tentatively TRBD1 (5 bases). CDR1 MNHNY and CDR2 SVGAGI come from the germline V gene (reference sequence). The CDR3 is 13 amino acids.

Only a few counts were recorded for this clonotype. J is TRBJ2-3 and V is TRBV9, with TRBD2 matching over 12 bases. Per germline, CDR1 SGDLS and CDR2 YYNGEE. V gave up 7 bases and J gave up 3 bases; unmatched junction bases: 3. The CDR3 is made up of 14 amino acids. CDR3 coding DNA: TGTGCCAGCGCGACTAGCGGGAGTACAGATACGCAGTATTTT. Translation gives CASATSGSTDTQYF.

In this sample, this clonotype turned up many times. The chain recombines TRBV7-9 with TRBJ1-3; D remains ambiguous. The CDR3 is 14 amino acids. V lost 5 bases and J lost 4, with 12 bases in between. Germline assignment: CDR1 SEHNR and CDR2 FQNEAQ (reference sequence). In nucleotides, the CDR3 is TGTGCCAGCAGCCTTAAGGGCGCGGGAAACACCATATATTTT. Translated, it gives CASSLKGAGNTIYF.

This clonotype was counted at least ten times. The rearrangement links TRBV19 to TRBJ1-5; no clear D. CDR1 is LNHDA, CDR2 SQIVND, per germline (reference sequence). The CDR3 consists of 15 residues. Trimming cost V 2 bases and J 0 bases, with 8 bases left between them. CDR3 nucleotides: TGTGCCAGTAGTATATGGCCTCATAGCAATCAGCCCCAGCATTTT. Amino acids: CASSIWPHSNQPQHF.

This clonotype was counted ten times or more. The rearrangement uses TRBV2 and TRBJ1-3; TRBD1 is a possible D gene (5 bases). CDR1 is SNHLY and CDR2 is FYNNEI in the germline V gene. The CDR3 sequence is 16 residues long. The V end lost 4 bases, the J end lost 8 bases, and 21 bases lay between the germline ends. This CDR3 reads CASSAQGLLAGDTIYF. The CDR3 DNA sequence: TGTGCCAGCAGTGCCCAGGGCTTGTTGGCTGGTGACACCATATATTTT. Full variable domain (rest looked up from reference TRBV2 and TRBJ1-3): EPEVTQTPSHQVTQMGQEVILRCVPISNHLYFYWYRQILGQKVEFLVSFYNNEISEKSEIFDDQFSVERPDGSNFTLKIRSTKLEDSAMYFCASSAQGLLAGDTIYFGEGSWLTVV.

This rearrangement joins TRBV5-4 to TRBJ2-7; D possibly corresponds to TRBD1 (5 bases). In germline, CDR1 is SGHNT, CDR2 YYREEE (reference sequence). V was trimmed by 0 bases and J by 5 bases, leaving 12 bases between them. The CDR3 totals 14 residues. CDR3 coding DNA: TGTGCCAGCAGCTTGGAGCAGGGTGCTGACGAGCAGTACTTC. Protein sequence: CASSLEQGADEQYF.

V gene TRBV5-5 combines with J gene TRBJ1-6; tentative D call: TRBD1 (6 bases). The V and J ends lost 1 base and 7 bases respectively, with 12 bases between them. From germline, CDR1 is SGHKS and CDR2 YYEKEE (reference sequence). The CDR3 covers 15 residues. The CDR3 bases are TGTGCCAGCAGCTTGCAGGGGCGAGGAAATTCACCCCTCCACTTT. It encodes CASSLQGRGNSPLHF.

Many counts were recorded for this clonotype. This chain links TRBV9 with TRBJ2-3, with a tentative D call TRBD2 (6 bases). The length of the CDR3 is 14 residues. Germline V gives CDR1 SGDLS, CDR2 YYNGEE. Trimming took 1 base from V and 5 from J, leaving 11 bases between them. For the CDR3, the DNA is TGTGCCAGCAGCGTAACGCGGGATGGAGATACGCAGTATTTT. Its translation is CASSVTRDGDTQYF.

This clonotype was picked up a small number of times. CDR3 region: CASSSTAYEQYF. The DNA of the CDR3 is TGTGCCAGCAGCTCGACAGCCTACGAGCAGTACTTC. The rearrangement joins TRBV7-2 to TRBJ2-7; maybe TRBD1 (5 bases). There are 12 residues in the CDR3. CDR1 SGHTA and CDR2 FQGNSA come from the germline V gene. Trimming left V 4 bases short and J 2 bases short, with 6 bases between.

In its sample, this clonotype was seen many times. CDR3 sequence (DNA): TGTGCCAGCAGTTACTTTCAGGGACAGGGGGCCTATGGCTACACCTTC. Translated: CASSYFQGQGAYGYTF. This chain connects TRBV6-5 to TRBJ1-2; 12 positions agree with TRBD1. CDR3 length: 16 amino acids. With V trimmed by 1 base and J by 4 bases, 4 bases remained unmatched. Germline V gene sequence: CDR1 MNHEY, CDR2 SVGAGI.

As to this clonotype: An end of the junction does not agree with germline; a read error may underlie this. DNA of the CDR3: TGTGCCAGCAGCCGAGGTAGGGGGCGCATCGGGGAGACCCAATACTTC. This sequence encodes CASSRGRGRIGETQYF. The V call is TRBV7-9, the J call TRBJ2-5; 7 bases fit TRBD1. The CDR3 covers 16 residues. Germline CDR1 SEHNR, CDR2 FQNEAQ (reference sequence).

The chain joins TRBV9 to TRBJ1-2; the D gene is possibly TRBD1 (6 bases). This CDR3 has 14 residues. V lost 7 bases and J 2 bases, leaving 15 bases between the germline ends. Germline CDR1 is SGDLS and CDR2 is YYNGEE. Here the CDR3 DNA reads TGTGCCAGCTCCGAGGGGGAGCGGAACTATGGCTACACCTTC. It yields the protein CASSEGERNYGYTF.

This clonotype came up many times. The V call is TRBV5-1, the J call TRBJ2-2; D gene ambiguous. The CDR3 spans 14 residues. Trimming took 4 bases from V and 2 from J, leaving 9 bases between them. Per the germline V gene, CDR1 is SGHRS and CDR2 is YFSETQ. CDR3 nucleotide sequence: TGCGCCAGCAGCGTCTTCACAAACACCGGGGAGCTGTTTTTT. Translation: CASSVFTNTGELFF.

This chain uses TRBV14 with TRBJ1-2; TRBD1 might be the D (6 bases). The CDR3 has 16 amino acids. The germline CDR1 and CDR2 sequences are SGHDN and FVKESK. V lost 4 bases and J 4 bases, leaving 19 bases between the germline ends. DNA of the CDR3: TGTGCCAGCAGCCTACGGACAGCCGGGGTTCCCTATGGCTACACCTTC. This sequence encodes CASSLRTAGVPYGYTF.

CDR3 residues: CASSVQGAGSPLHF. CDR3 nucleotide sequence: TGTGCCAGCAGCGTACAGGGGGCCGGTTCACCCCTCCACTTT. The chain uses TRBV7-3 and TRBJ1-6, with 9 positions matching TRBD1. V lost 5 bases and J lost 9; bases outside the gene matches: 5. In germline, CDR1 is SGHTA, CDR2 FQGTGA. The CDR3 is 14 amino acids.

In its sample, this clonotype was seen once. The V call is TRBV5-1, the J call TRBJ1-4; no clear D. The CDR3 has 15 amino acids. Trimming took off 0 bases at V and 3 bases at J, with 9 bases between the two ends. Germline V gene sequence: CDR1 SGHRS, CDR2 YFSETQ. CDR3 residues: CASSLAAAANEKLFF. For the CDR3, the DNA is TGCGCCAGCAGCTTGGCGGCGGCGGCTAATGAAAAACTGTTTTTT.

This clonotype was seen at least ten times. The chain joins TRBV9 to TRBJ1-6; the match to TRBD1 covers 7 bases. The J segment lost 4 bases and the V segment lost 3 bases, leaving 7 bases of the junction unmatched. This CDR3 has 16 amino acids. Looked up from germline, CDR1 is SGDLS and CDR2 is YYNGEE. CDR3: CASSATGELYNSPLHF. Written as DNA, the CDR3 is TGTGCCAGCAGCGCCACAGGGGAACTGTATAATTCACCCCTCCACTTT. Based on the CDR3 plus reference TRBV9 and TRBJ1-6, the full variable domain is DSGVTQTPKHLITATGQRVTLRCSPRSGDLSVYWYQQSLDQGLQFLIQYYNGEERAKGNILERFSAQQFPDLHSELNLSSLELGDSALYFCASSATGELYNSPLHFGNGTRLTVT.

Many counts were recorded for this clonotype. The rearrangement joins TRBV19 to TRBJ2-2; D assignment may be TRBD1 or TRBD2 (6 bases each). The V end was cut by 4 bases, the J end by 3 bases, with 18 bases between. The length of the CDR3 is 17 residues. In germline, CDR1 is LNHDA, CDR2 SQIVND (reference sequence). Here the CDR3 DNA reads TGTGCCAGTAGTACTCTTCGGGGGCGGTCGGACACCGGGGAGCTGTTTTTT. Translated, it gives CASSTLRGRSDTGELFF.

This chain connects TRBV7-3 to TRBJ2-6; D is perhaps TRBD2 (6 bases). CDR3 length: 16 amino acids. The V and J ends lost 5 bases and 2 bases respectively, with 13 bases between them. Germline V gene data show CDR1 as SGHTA and CDR2 as FQGTGA. The CDR3 is CASSLDTGAGANVLTF. The CDR3 region has the DNA TGTGCCAGCAGCCTTGACACGGGGGCTGGGGCCAACGTCCTGACTTTC.

The genes are TRBV10-2 and TRBJ1-6; no clear D. V was shortened by 2 bases and J by 8 bases, with 13 bases between the two germline ends. This CDR3 has 15 residues. Per the germline V gene, CDR1 is WSHSY and CDR2 is SAAADI. CDR3 nucleotide sequence: TGCGCCAGCAGTGAGCCGGGCTCAGGACATTCACCCCTCCACTTT. Translating it yields CASSEPGSGHSPLHF.

V is TRBV5-1 and J is TRBJ2-2; the match to TRBD2 covers 9 bases. Germline CDR1 is SGHRS and CDR2 is YFSETQ. The CDR3 extends over 15 amino acids. The ends lost 4 bases at V and 7 bases at J; junction bases unmatched: 8. DNA for the CDR3: TGCGCCAGCAGCCGTAGCGGGAGCGGGGACGGGGAGCTGTTTTTT. Protein: CASSRSGSGDGELFF.